This entry is about one T cell receptor (beta chain). The data were obtained in a study of shared clonotypes between healthy human individuals. Every unsorted PBMC PCR replicate was loaded with about 320 ng DNA, 33,000 or so T cell genomes. The repertoire was sequenced with immunoSEQ multiplex PCR; TCRdb's copy has only in-frame clones and lacks some. The sample records about half a million clones, 70% to 80% being singletons. Deletions cut 4 bases from V and 4 bases from J, with 16 bases between. CDR3 length: 15 residues. The sequenced material came from PBMCs. The chain has TRBV23-1 and TRBJ1-1; the D gene is possibly TRBD1 (5 bases). TRBV23-1 counts as an open reading frame of uncertain function. This sequence originates from a woman aged 40 to 49 in good health. Some clones in this sample may be carry-over from other donors' samples. CDR3 loop: CASSPRGAEPTEAFF. In DNA, the CDR3 is TGCGCCAGCAGTCCGCGAGGGGCAGAGCCCACTGAAGCTTTCTTT.